The clone carrying this TCR beta chain was observed many times. Antigen unknown. This entry comes from a study of T cells in Graves' hyperthyroidism and ophthalmopathy. Background on the study: Peripheral blood was acquired at first diagnosis, ahead of any therapy whatsoever. Notes on the study in general: Using 13 V-J features, a model discriminated ophthalmopathy from stable hyperthyroidism. Most thyroid clonotypes expanded above 0.001 were also detected in blood.

The CDR3 spans 16 residues. Per germline, CDR1 MNHEY and CDR2 SVGEGT. V shed 5 bases and J shed 4 bases, with 21 bases lying between them. Amplification of TCR beta CDR3 regions used RNA as the template. A first-round RT-PCR of the TCR CDR3 used the HTBI primer set. MiXCR, applied by TCRdb to the multiplex PCR reads, yields one record per CDR3 protein. The sample has around 600,000 distinct CDR3 sequences; 14% are singletons. Diagnostic decisions used clinical symptoms, serum thyroxine and TRAb, thyroid ultrasound and orbital computed tomography. The specimen sequenced was blood. J is TRBJ2-7 and V is TRBV6-2 or TRBV6-3, with D perhaps being TRBD1 or TRBD2 (5 bases each). This clonotype originated in a woman aged 50 to 60 with Graves' ophthalmopathy. The CDR3 DNA reads as TGTGCCAGCAGTCAATCGGGACCTCGGGGAGAGTACGAGCAGTACTTC. Translation gives CASSQSGPRGEYEQYF.